Listed here are 22 T cell receptor beta chains from one sample, sequenced in a study of blood T cell repertoires in COVID-19. Clones were sequenced by immunoSEQ multiplex PCR, and TCRdb holds only the in-frame ones, with some missing. The table records 300,000 or so clones, approximately 89% of them present only once. The sample taken for sequencing was peripheral blood. The receptor source for this set is a woman aged 45-65 years who had recovered from COVID-19.

This rearrangement joins TRBV11-1 to TRBJ1-1; D perhaps matches TRBD1 (5 bases). Germline V gene sequence: CDR1 SGHAT, CDR2 FQDESV (reference sequence). The CDR3 has 14 residues. Trimming left V 8 bases short and J 8 bases short, with 21 bases between. CDR3 region: CASGRRRDLPEAFF. The CDR3 DNA reads TGTGCCAGCGGCCGTCGGAGGGACCTACCGGAAGCTTTCTTT.

This clone has only one observation. The chain combines TRBV4-2 with TRBJ2-5; weak D call: TRBD2 (7 bases). The V and J ends lost 4 bases and 2 bases respectively, with 11 bases between them. Germline-derived CDR1 and CDR2 are LGHNA and YNFKEQ. CDR3 size: 14 residues. As DNA, the CDR3 is TGTGCCAGCAGCCCGAGGGGGGGTCAAGAGACCCAGTACTTC. As protein: CASSPRGGQETQYF.

The rearrangement links TRBV27 to TRBJ2-3, with TRBD2 matching over 8 bases. This CDR3 has 16 amino acids. Germline CDR1 MNHEY, CDR2 SMNVEV (reference sequence). The trim removed 2 bases at V and 6 bases at J, leaving 10 bases unmatched. In nucleotides, the CDR3 is TGTGCCAGCAGTTTAGAGGCGGGAGGACGTAGGGATACGCAGTATTTT. This translates into CASSLEAGGRRDTQYF.

This chain links TRBV7-2 with TRBJ1-5, with 7 bases identical to TRBD1. The CDR3 has 16 amino acids. The germline CDR1 and CDR2 sequences are SGHTA and FQGNSA. J was trimmed by 4 bases and V by 1 base; bases with no gene match: 7. The CDR3 sequence: CASSLVGTANNQPQHF. CDR3 bases: TGTGCCAGCAGCTTAGTGGGGACAGCCAATAATCAGCCCCAGCATTTT.

The gene calls are TRBV5-4 and TRBJ1-1; 10 nucleotides match TRBD1. Germline V gives CDR1 SGHNT, CDR2 YYREEE (reference sequence). J was trimmed by 0 bases and V by 4 bases; bases with no gene match: 6. The CDR3 consists of 16 residues. CDR3 sequence reads: CASSPGTGVMNTEAFF. The CDR3 DNA sequence: TGTGCCAGCAGCCCCGGGACAGGGGTCATGAACACTGAAGCTTTCTTT.

V is TRBV5-5 and J is TRBJ1-4; TRBD1 is a possible D gene (5 bases). Germline CDR1 and CDR2: SGHKS and YYEKEE (reference sequence). Trimming removed 4 bases at V and 2 bases at J, with 15 bases between. This CDR3 is 16 amino acids long. The CDR3 sequence is CASSISGEGTNEKLFF. DNA of the CDR3: TGTGCCAGCAGCATCTCTGGGGAGGGGACTAATGAAAAACTGTTTTTT.

This chain uses TRBV5-4 with TRBJ2-5; D remains ambiguous. Looked up from germline, CDR1 is SGHNT and CDR2 is YYREEE (reference sequence). The length of the CDR3 is 16 residues. Trimming removed 0 bases at V and 2 bases at J, with 14 bases between. CDR3: CASSLGGSNTQETQYF. CDR3 bases: TGTGCCAGCAGCTTGGGCGGCAGCAACACACAAGAGACCCAGTACTTC. Using reference TRBV5-4 and TRBJ2-5 for the parts outside the CDR3, the full variable domain is ETGVTQSPTHLIKTRGQQVTLRCSSQSGHNTVSWYQQALGQGPQFIFQYYREEENGRGNFPPRFSGLQFPNYSSELNVNALELDDSALYLCASSLGGSNTQETQYFGPGTRLLVL.

CDR3 residues: CASRASGSYNEQFF. The CDR3 DNA reads as TGTGCCAGCAGGGCGAGCGGCTCCTACAATGAGCAGTTCTTC. The chain uses TRBV28 and TRBJ2-1; possible D gene TRBD2, 5 bases. The CDR3 is 14 amino acids. Germline-derived CDR1 and CDR2 are MDHEN and SYDVKM. Deletions cut 6 bases from V and 0 bases from J, with 9 bases between.

V usage is TRBV15 and J usage is TRBJ1-3; D uncertain. Trimming shortened V by 3 bases and J by 4 bases, and 10 bases separated the two germline ends. The V gene's germline CDR1 is LNHNV and CDR2 YYDKDF (reference sequence). The CDR3 spans 14 residues. DNA for the CDR3: TGTGCCACCAGCAGGGAGGGAGAGGGAAACACCATATATTTT. Translating gives CATSREGEGNTIYF.

A word on this clone: This same CDR3 is encoded by further DNA sequences in the sample. This sequence joins TRBV7-3 and TRBJ1-1, with TRBD1 as a possible D gene (6 bases). Trimming shortened V by 1 base and J by 1 base, and 7 bases separated the two germline ends. Germline-derived CDR1 and CDR2 are SGHTA and FQGTGA. This CDR3 has 14 residues. CDR3: CASSLNRANTEAFF. CDR3 sequence (DNA): TGTGCCAGCAGCTTAAACAGGGCGAACACTGAAGCTTTCTTT.

V usage is TRBV6-5 and J usage is TRBJ2-1; 9 positions match TRBD1. Germline V lookup: CDR1 MNHEY, CDR2 SVGAGI. This CDR3 has 14 amino acids. The junction had 9 bases not matched to a gene; V was cut back by 6 bases and J by 9 bases. CDR3 sequence (DNA): TGTGCCAGCAGATCGACAGGGGGATCGAGTGAGCAGTTCTTC. Its translation: CASRSTGGSSEQFF.

In this sample, this clone turned up once. This chain uses TRBV5-4 with TRBJ1-2; D uncertain. Looked up from germline, CDR1 is SGHNT and CDR2 is YYREEE (reference sequence). This CDR3 has 14 amino acids. The germline V and J ends were trimmed by 2 bases and 7 bases, with 15 bases remaining between them. The CDR3 reads CASSLIEGRGGYTF. DNA for the CDR3: TGTGCCAGCAGCTTAATTGAGGGCAGAGGTGGCTACACCTTC.

V and J are TRBV7-2 and TRBJ1-1, with a tentative D call TRBD1 (6 bases). This CDR3 comprises 14 residues. The V end lost 2 bases, the J end lost 3 bases, and 10 bases lay between the germline ends. CDR1 is SGHTA and CDR2 is FQGNSA in the germline V gene. The CDR3 loop reads CASSLQGRDTEAFF. In DNA, the CDR3 is TGTGCCAGCAGCTTACAGGGGCGAGACACTGAAGCTTTCTTT.

Points on this clone: Within the sample, other DNA sequences also encode this same CDR3. V is TRBV19 and J is TRBJ1-1; a possible D gene is TRBD1 (5 bases). V shed 6 bases and J shed 0 bases, with 14 bases lying between them. This CDR3 contains 15 residues. The germline V gene has CDR1 LNHDA and CDR2 SQIVND (reference sequence). CDR3 nucleotides: TGTGCCAGTAGCCCCCCGGGGGGGATGAACACTGAAGCTTTCTTT. The encoded protein is CASSPPGGMNTEAFF.

On this clone itself: Other DNA sequences in the same sample also yield this CDR3. The chain carries TRBV7-9 and TRBJ2-5, with 8 bases fitting TRBD2. CDR3 length: 13 amino acids. The junction had 0 bases not matched to a gene; V was cut back by 3 bases and J by 3 bases. From germline, CDR1 is SEHNR and CDR2 FQNEAQ (reference sequence). This CDR3 is CASSFSGEETQYF. CDR3 nucleotide sequence: TGTGCCAGCAGCTTTAGCGGGGAAGAGACCCAGTACTTC.

The CDR3 here is CASSTRTSGRNQETQYF. The CDR3 nucleotides read TGTGCCAGTAGTACAAGGACTAGCGGGAGAAACCAAGAGACCCAGTACTTC. The genes are TRBV19 and TRBJ2-5; 13 bases line up with TRBD2. The CDR3 runs 17 residues. Germline-derived CDR1 and CDR2 are LNHDA and SQIVND (reference sequence). Trimming cost V 4 bases and J 0 bases; bases outside gene matches: 5.

The chain joins TRBV13 to TRBJ1-6; 8 bases agree with TRBD1. Per the germline V gene, CDR1 is PRHDT and CDR2 is FYEKMQ (reference sequence). This CDR3 spans 15 amino acids. Germline trimming cut 5 bases from V and 9 bases from J; bases unmatched to any gene: 9. The CDR3 region has the DNA TGTGCCAGCAGCCTTGACAGGGGACACTCTTCACCCCTCCACTTT. Residues: CASSLDRGHSSPLHF. Looking up the rest from reference TRBV13 and TRBJ1-6 gives the full variable domain: AAGVIQSPRHLIKEKRETATLKCYPIPRHDTVYWYQQGPGQDPQFLISFYEKMQSDKGSIPDRFSAQQFSDYHSELNMSSLELGDSALYFCASSLDRGHSSPLHFGNGTRLTVT.

V usage is TRBV19 and J usage is TRBJ2-5; TRBD2 matches 9 bases. The ends lost 5 bases at V and 1 base at J; junction bases unmatched: 8. The CDR3 has 16 amino acids. CDR1 and CDR2 from the germline V gene are LNHDA and SQIVND (reference sequence). For the CDR3, the DNA is TGTGCCAGTAGTCCCCGGGGTAGCGGGGGCCAAGAGACCCAGTACTTC. Its protein product is CASSPRGSGGQETQYF.

The chain recombines TRBV7-9 with TRBJ2-7; 9 nucleotides agree with TRBD2. V shed 7 bases and J 3 bases; nucleotides not matched to a gene: 10. This CDR3 comprises 15 residues. CDR1 is SEHNR, CDR2 FQNEAQ, per germline (reference sequence). The CDR3 loop is CASTRGGGQNYEQYF. In nucleotides, the CDR3 is TGTGCCAGCACCCGCGGGGGGGGACAAAACTACGAGCAGTACTTC.

V and J are TRBV27 and TRBJ2-3, with TRBD2 as a possible D gene (5 bases). V lost 4 bases and J lost 7, with 12 bases in between. Germline lookup yields CDR1 MNHEY and CDR2 SMNVEV (reference sequence). This CDR3 contains 13 residues. In nucleotides, the CDR3 is TGTGCCAGCAGTTGGGGTCGGGAATATACGCAGTATTTT. Its protein is CASSWGREYTQYF.

This clone turned up a few times. The genes are TRBV7-9 and TRBJ1-4; D is undetermined. Germline values: CDR1 SEHNR, CDR2 FQNEAQ (reference sequence). This CDR3 spans 14 amino acids. Trimming removed 5 bases from V and 0 bases from J, with 7 bases in between. In DNA, the CDR3 is TGTGCCAGCAGCGTTTCGGCAACTAATGAAAAACTGTTTTTT. It is translated as CASSVSATNEKLFF. Filled out from reference TRBV7-9 and TRBJ1-4, the complete variable domain reads DTGVSQNPRHKITKRGQNVTFRCDPISEHNRLYWYRQTLGQGPEFLTYFQNEAQLEKSRLLSDRFSAERPKGSFSTLEIQRTEQGDSAMYLCASSVSATNEKLFFGSGTQLSVL.

This clone came up a few times. This chain links TRBV5-1 with TRBJ2-1; D remains unclear. From germline, CDR1 is SGHRS and CDR2 YFSETQ. Trimming cost V 0 bases and J 0 bases, with 4 bases left between them. This CDR3 has 14 residues. CDR3 sequence: CASSLGGSYNEQFF. DNA for the CDR3: TGCGCCAGCAGCTTGGGAGGCTCCTACAATGAGCAGTTCTTC.